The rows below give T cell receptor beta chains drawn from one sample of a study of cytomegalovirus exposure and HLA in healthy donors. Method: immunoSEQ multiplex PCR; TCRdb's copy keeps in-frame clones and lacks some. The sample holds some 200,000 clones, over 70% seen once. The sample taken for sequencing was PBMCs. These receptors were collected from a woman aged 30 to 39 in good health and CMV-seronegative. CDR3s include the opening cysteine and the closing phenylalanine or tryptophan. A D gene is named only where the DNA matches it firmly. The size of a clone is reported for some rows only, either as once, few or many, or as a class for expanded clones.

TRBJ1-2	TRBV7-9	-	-	TGTGCCAGCAGCTTAAATACGGGTGGCTATGGCTACACCTTC	CASSLNTGGYGYTF
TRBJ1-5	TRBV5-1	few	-	TGCGCCAGCAGCCCCGGGACTGTCGGTGGCAATCAGCCCCAGCATTTT	CASSPGTVGGNQPQHF
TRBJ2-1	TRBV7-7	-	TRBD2	TGTGCCAGCAGCTTACTAGCGGGTTCTCCTCATGAGCAGTTCTTC	CASSLLAGSPHEQFF
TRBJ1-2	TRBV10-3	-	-	TGTGCCATCAGTGTCACCTCGGAGGGAGGAAAGCTCTTC	CAISVTSEGGKLF
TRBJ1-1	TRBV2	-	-	TGTGCCAGCAGCCACCGCCCCACAGGTGTTATGAACACTGAAGCTTTCTTT	CASSHRPTGVMNTEAFF
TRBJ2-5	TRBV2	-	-	TGTGCCAGCAGTGTTGGGCGGGAAGAGACCCAGTACTTC	CASSVGREETQYF
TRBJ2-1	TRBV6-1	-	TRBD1	TGTGCCAGCAGTCTCGGACAGGGATCCTACAATGAGCAGTTCTTC	CASSLGQGSYNEQFF
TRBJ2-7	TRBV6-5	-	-	TGTGCCAGCAGTTACCAGAACTCCTACGAGCAGTACTTC	CASSYQNSYEQYF
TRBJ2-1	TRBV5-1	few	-	TGCGCCAGCAGCTTGGAAGACAGTTCCAATGAGCAGTTCTTC	CASSLEDSSNEQFF
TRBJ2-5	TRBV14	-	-	TGTGCCAGCAGCCAAGAGTACGGGATGGGGACCCAGTACTTC	CASSQEYGMGTQYF
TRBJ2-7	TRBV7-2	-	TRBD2	TGTGCCAGCACTAGCGGAACCTACGAGCAGTACTTC	CASTSGTYEQYF
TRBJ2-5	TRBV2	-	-	TGTGCCAGCAGTGGGGAGTTTGGGTACTTC	CASSGEFGYF
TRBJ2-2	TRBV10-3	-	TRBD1	TGTGCCATCGATCCTACAGGGGGCGCGGCCGGGGAGCTGTTTTTT	CAIDPTGGAAGELFF
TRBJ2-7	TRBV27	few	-	TGTGCCAGCAGGCCCGATAGCACCTCGGGGCAGTACTTC	CASRPDSTSGQYF
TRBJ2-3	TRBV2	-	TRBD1	TGTGCCAGCAGTCCACAGGGGTCTTTAACAGATACGCAGTATTTT	CASSPQGSLTDTQYF
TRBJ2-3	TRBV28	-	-	TGTGCCAGCCTACCCCGACTAGGGGAGCCGAGAGATACGCAGTATTTT	CASLPRLGEPRDTQYF
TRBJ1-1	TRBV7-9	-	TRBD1	TGTGCCAGCAGCTTAGTCGGACAGGGGCACACTGAAGCTTTCTTT	CASSLVGQGHTEAFF
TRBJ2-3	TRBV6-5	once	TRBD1	TGTGCCAGCAGTTACTCGACAGGGCGAGCAGATACGCAGTATTTT	CASSYSTGRADTQYF
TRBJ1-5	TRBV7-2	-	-	TGTGCCAGCAGTGACAGACTTAGCAATCAGCCCCAGCATTTT	CASSDRLSNQPQHF
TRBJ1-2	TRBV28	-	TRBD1	TGTGCCAGCAGCACAGGGGGCGGGGGCCCTTATGGCTACACCTTC	CASSTGGGGPYGYTF
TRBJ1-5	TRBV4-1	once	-	TGCGCCAGCAGCCAAGAGTATGGACAGTTCAATCAGCCCCAGCATTTT	CASSQEYGQFNQPQHF
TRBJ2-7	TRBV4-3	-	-	TGCGCCAGCAGCCAAGATCCCCTGAGCTCCTACGAGCAGTACTTC	CASSQDPLSSYEQYF
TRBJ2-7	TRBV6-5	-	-	TGTGCCAGCAGTTACTCGACAGGCTACGAGCAGTACTTC	CASSYSTGYEQYF
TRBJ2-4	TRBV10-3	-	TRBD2	TGTGCCATCAGTGGGGGGAGGGATCTAGCCAAAAACATTCAGTACTTC	CAISGGRDLAKNIQYF
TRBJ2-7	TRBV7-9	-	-	TGTGCCAGCAGCTCCAGGGGCGAGCAGTACTTC	CASSSRGEQYF
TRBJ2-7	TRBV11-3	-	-	TGTGCCAGCAGCTTAGATGGACAGTCCTACGAGCAGTACTTC	CASSLDGQSYEQYF
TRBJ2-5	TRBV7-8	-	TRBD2	TGTGCCAGCATCCTCGGGACTAGCGGACAAGAGACCCAGTACTTC	CASILGTSGQETQYF
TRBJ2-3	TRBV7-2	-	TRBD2	TGTGCCAGCAGCTTACAGCCGGGTTGGCTAGCGGGAGCGGATACGCAGTATTTT	CASSLQPGWLAGADTQYF
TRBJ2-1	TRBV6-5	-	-	TGTGCCAGCAGTAACTCGGGGGCTAGCTCCTACAATGAGCAGTTCTTC	CASSNSGASSYNEQFF
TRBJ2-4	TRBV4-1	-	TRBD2	TGCGCCAGCAGCCGTGTTATGTTTGCGGGAGAGGACATTCAGTACTTC	CASSRVMFAGEDIQYF
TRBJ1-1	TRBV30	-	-	TGTGCCTGGAGAACAGGGAACACTGAAGCTTTCTTT	CAWRTGNTEAFF
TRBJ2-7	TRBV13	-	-	TGTGCCAGCAGCTTAGGCTCAGGGCCTGAGCAGTACTTC	CASSLGSGPEQYF
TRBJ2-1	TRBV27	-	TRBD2	TGTGCCAGCAGTTCACTAGCGGGAGGGGAAGATGAGCAGTTCTTC	CASSSLAGGEDEQFF
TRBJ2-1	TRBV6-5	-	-	TGTGCCAGCAGTTACTCTGGCAGGGAGGATGAGCAGTTCTTC	CASSYSGREDEQFF
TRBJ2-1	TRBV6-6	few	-	TGTGCCAGCAGTTACAGCTTCAATGAGCAGTTCTTC	CASSYSFNEQFF
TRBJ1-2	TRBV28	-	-	TGTGCCAGCAGTTTATGGTCGTCAGGGGAAGGCTACACCTTC	CASSLWSSGEGYTF
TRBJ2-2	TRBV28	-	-	TGTGCCAGCAGCTATCCAACAGGGAAGCTTAACACCGGGGAGCTGTTTTTT	CASSYPTGKLNTGELFF
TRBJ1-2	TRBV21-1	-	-	TGTGCCAGCAGCAAGGCAGGGATGGCGTACGGCTACACCTTC	CASSKAGMAYGYTF
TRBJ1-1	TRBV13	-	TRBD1	TGTGCCAGCAGTCCTAGGGGGCCCACCGCAGGTAACACTGAAGCTTTCTTT	CASSPRGPTAGNTEAFF
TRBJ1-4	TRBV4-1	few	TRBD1	TGCGCCAGCAGCCAAGATGGGACAGGGGGTGAAAAACTGTTTTTT	CASSQDGTGGEKLFF
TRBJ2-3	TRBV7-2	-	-	TGTGCCAGCCGTTATCCGGGGAGCACAGATACGCAGTATTTT	CASRYPGSTDTQYF
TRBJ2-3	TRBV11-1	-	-	TGTGCCAGCAGCTCGGGGGACGGGGTCGGCACAGATACGCAGTATTTT	CASSSGDGVGTDTQYF
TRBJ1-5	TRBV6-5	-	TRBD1	TGTGCCAGCAGCCCCACAGGGGTCAATCAGCCCCAGCATTTT	CASSPTGVNQPQHF
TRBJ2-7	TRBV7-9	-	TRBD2	TGTGCCAGCAGTCTCGGACTAGCAGAGTCTCCCCACGAGCAGTACTTC	CASSLGLAESPHEQYF
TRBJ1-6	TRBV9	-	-	TGTGCCAGCAGCCCGGGGGAAATGTATAATTCACCCCTCCACTTT	CASSPGEMYNSPLHF
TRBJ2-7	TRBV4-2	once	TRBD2	TGTGCCAGCAGCCAGCTGGTAGCGGGTCCTCAGGTCGAGCAGTACTTC	CASSQLVAGPQVEQYF
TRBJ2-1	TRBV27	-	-	TGTGCCAGCAGTTTATCGACAGGCAGCTCCTACAATGAGCAGTTCTTC	CASSLSTGSSYNEQFF
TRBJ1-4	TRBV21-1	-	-	TGTGCCAGCAGCAAATTAAGAGAGGGTCAAGAAAAACTGTTTTTT	CASSKLREGQEKLFF
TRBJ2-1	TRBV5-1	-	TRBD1	TGCGCCAGCAGCTCGACAGGGGGCGGACACAATGAGCAGTTCTTC	CASSSTGGGHNEQFF
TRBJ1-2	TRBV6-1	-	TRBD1	TGTGCCAGCACGAACAGGGGGCTTAACTATGGCTACACCTTC	CASTNRGLNYGYTF
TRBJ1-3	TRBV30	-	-	TGTGCCTGGGCAAGGGGAAGTGGAAACACCATATATTTT	CAWARGSGNTIYF
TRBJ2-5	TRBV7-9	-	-	TGTGCCAGCAGCGTTGTAGGGGGGGTGGAGACCCAGTACTTC	CASSVVGGVETQYF
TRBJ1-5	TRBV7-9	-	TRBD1	TGTGCCAGCAGTCCGACAGGGGAAAATCAGCCCCAGCATTTT	CASSPTGENQPQHF